This TCR beta chain was identified during a study of CD8+ T cells in alopecia areata. The ends were cut back, 6 bases at V and 2 bases at J, with 4 bases in the middle. Germline V gives CDR1 MGHDK, CDR2 SYGVNS. The CDR3 extends over 12 amino acids. Once RNA had been extracted, it was reverse transcribed into cDNA to act as the sequencing template. Here immunoSEQ multiplex PCR was the method, and the copy in TCRdb shows in-frame clones only, minus some. The sample has about 180,000 clones, just under 60% seen once. Sequenced here: CD4+ T cells sorted from blood, sampled at week 0. V and J are TRBV25-1 and TRBJ2-2; no clear D. The TCR originated in a human donor with alopecia areata. CDR3 nucleotide sequence: TGTGCCAGCAGGTTAAACACCGGGGAGCTGTTTTTT. This sequence encodes CASRLNTGELFF.